This T cell receptor (beta chain) was sequenced during a study of cytotoxic CD8 clonotypes in ibrutinib-treated CLL. Clones were sequenced by immunoSEQ multiplex PCR, and TCRdb holds only the in-frame ones, with some missing. This table holds tens of thousands of clones, 50% to 70% found once. Losses at the gene ends were 4 bases for V and 0 bases for J; bases not matched to a gene: 18. Germline V CDR1 and CDR2: LNHDA, SQIVND (reference sequence). This CDR3 contains 21 residues. Specimen: PBMCs, collected after 24 months of ibrutinib treatment. V usage is TRBV19 and J usage is TRBJ2-2; TRBD1 matches 9 bases. This clonotype originated in a human donor with chronic lymphocytic leukemia. The CDR3 loop is CASSTRRTGTGPSSNTGELFF. The CDR3 region has the DNA TGTGCCAGTAGTACGCGTCGCACCGGGACAGGGCCTTCCTCGAACACCGGGGAGCTGTTTTTT. The full variable domain, its missing parts supplied by reference TRBV19 and TRBJ2-2, is DGGITQSPKYLFRKEGQNVTLSCEQNLNHDAMYWYRQDPGQGLRLIYYSQIVNDFQKGDIAEGYSVSREKKESFPLTVTSAQKNPTAFYLCASSTRRTGTGPSSNTGELFFGEGSRLTVL.